These 11 T cell receptor beta chains were sequenced from one sample in a study of shared T cell receptors in the human thymus. The method was immunoSEQ multiplex PCR; TCRdb's version includes in-frame clones alone and lacks a portion of them. This repertoire shows roughly 550,000 clones, around 82% found once; its top ten account for about 0.014%. The same specimen was also included in a second study, on human thymus T cells.

Sequencing was carried out using thymocytes. These receptor sequences come from a boy in the first two years of life with a congenital heart defect.

This clone was observed a few times. Other nucleotide sequences in the sample specify the same CDR3. V gene TRBV20-1 combines with J gene TRBJ2-7; D is uncertain. This CDR3 has 11 amino acids. The germline CDR1 and CDR2 sequences are DFQATT and SNEGSKA (reference sequence). Trimming removed 0 bases at V and 6 bases at J, with 6 bases between. The CDR3, as DNA: TGCAGTGCTAGAGACCCTTGCGAGCAGTACTTC. Translation: CSARDPCEQYF.

J is TRBJ2-7 and V is TRBV6-1; maybe TRBD2 (5 bases). Per the germline V gene, CDR1 is MNHNS and CDR2 is SASEGT. The V end lost 3 bases, the J end lost 0 bases, and 9 bases lay between the germline ends. This CDR3 spans 14 amino acids. CDR3 residues: CASSEAEGSYEQYF. In DNA, the CDR3 is TGTGCCAGCAGTGAGGCAGAGGGCTCCTACGAGCAGTACTTC.

This clone has just one count. This sequence joins TRBV19 and TRBJ1-5; D might be TRBD1 (5 bases). V was pared by 3 bases and J by 0 bases, with 9 bases between. Per the germline V gene, CDR1 is LNHDA and CDR2 is SQIVND (reference sequence). The length of the CDR3 is 15 residues. This CDR3 is CASSMTEYSNQPQHF. The DNA of the CDR3 is TGTGCCAGTAGTATGACAGAATATAGCAATCAGCCCCAGCATTTT. The full variable domain, rest sourced from reference TRBV19 and TRBJ1-5, is DGGITQSPKYLFRKEGQNVTLSCEQNLNHDAMYWYRQDPGQGLRLIYYSQIVNDFQKGDIAEGYSVSREKKESFPLTVTSAQKNPTAFYLCASSMTEYSNQPQHFGDGTRLSIL.

The chain has TRBV2 and TRBJ2-5; tentative D call: TRBD2 (6 bases). Germline V gene data show CDR1 as SNHLY and CDR2 as FYNNEI. This CDR3 has 19 amino acids. V lost 0 bases and J lost 1, with 21 bases in between. The CDR3 protein is CASSEALQGPREVQETQYF. CDR3 bases: TGTGCCAGCAGTGAAGCGCTTCAGGGACCTAGGGAGGTCCAAGAGACCCAGTACTTC.

V usage is TRBV10-3 and J usage is TRBJ2-2; D gene unclear. The CDR3 covers 10 residues. In germline, CDR1 is ENHRY, CDR2 SYGVKD. V lost 11 bases and J lost 6, with 7 bases in between. CDR3 nucleotides: TGTGCCGTACAATCCGGGGAGCTGTTTTTT. Its translation: CAVQSGELFF.

This chain connects TRBV5-1 to TRBJ2-7, with TRBD2 matching over 9 bases. In germline, CDR1 is SGHRS, CDR2 YFSETQ. The junction had 6 bases not matched to a gene; V was cut back by 0 bases and J by 2 bases. The CDR3 length is 16 residues. The CDR3: CASSLGEREVAYEQYF. CDR3 sequence (DNA): TGCGCCAGCAGCTTGGGTGAGCGGGAGGTCGCCTACGAGCAGTACTTC.

The V call is TRBV7-2, the J call TRBJ2-7; possibly TRBD1 for D (6 bases). The CDR3 runs to 14 residues. V gave up 5 bases and J gave up 3 bases, with 14 bases separating them. The V gene's germline CDR1 is SGHTA and CDR2 FQGNSA. The DNA of the CDR3 is TGTGCCAGCAGCCCGGGACACCACAACTACGAGCAGTACTTC. It specifies CASSPGHHNYEQYF.

This rearrangement joins TRBV28 to TRBJ2-1; D perhaps matches TRBD2 (6 bases). Trimming removed 5 bases at V and 6 bases at J, with 17 bases between. The CDR3 length is 15 residues. In germline, CDR1 is MDHEN, CDR2 SYDVKM. The CDR3 nucleotides read TGTGCCAGCAGTCCGACAGCGGGTACGGGCAATGAGCAGTTCTTC. This translates into CASSPTAGTGNEQFF.

This clone was seen only once. This chain joins TRBV5-4 and TRBJ2-1; TRBD2 agrees at 12 bases. The CDR3 is 19 residues long. Trimming took 3 bases from V and 4 from J; bases not matched to a gene: 14. Germline CDR1 SGHNT, CDR2 YYREEE (reference sequence). The CDR3, as DNA: TGTGCCAGCAGCTCGCCGACTAGCGGGAGACCATTTGATTACAATGAGCAGTTCTTC. This sequence encodes CASSSPTSGRPFDYNEQFF.

The J gene is TRBJ2-3, the V gene TRBV27, with 10 bases matching TRBD2. CDR1 is MNHEY, CDR2 SMNVEV, per germline (reference sequence). V lost 5 bases and J lost 5; bases outside the gene matches: 10. CDR3 length: 16 residues. CDR3 DNA sequence: TGTGCCAGCAGTCCACACTTCCTAGCGGGAGTAGATACGCAGTATTTT. Translating it yields CASSPHFLAGVDTQYF.

This chain connects TRBV4-2 to TRBJ2-7, with D perhaps TRBD2 (6 bases). The V gene lost 0 bases and the J gene lost 2 bases, with 11 bases spanning the gap. The CDR3 has 15 amino acids. The germline gives CDR1 LGHNA, CDR2 YNFKEQ. The CDR3 reads CASSQEGGGTYEQYF. The DNA for the CDR3 is TGTGCCAGCAGCCAAGAAGGTGGGGGGACCTACGAGCAGTACTTC.